The source of this T cell receptor (beta chain) is a study of blood T cell repertoires in COVID-19. Background on the study: There were acute and convalescent COVID-19 samples, and they came from the United States, Italy and Spain. T cells, B-cell-depleted T cells, or PBMCs supplied cDNA or gDNA.

Study processing details: Cell counts per sample came from amplifying reference gene primers. The table came from immunoSEQ multiplex PCR; TCRdb's copy has only in-frame clones and leaves some out. D and trimming come from the DNA, and the V and J calls and clone size come from that table. Among over 400,000 clones listed, 80% to 90% were seen once. This TCR was recovered from a human donor in a cohort sampled during active COVID-19. Sequencing was carried out using peripheral blood.

In DNA form, the CDR3 reads TGTGCCAGCAGCTTAGAGCCAGGGATTACTAACTATGGCTACACCTTC. Translation: CASSLEPGITNYGYTF. This sequence joins TRBV11-2 and TRBJ1-2; D is possibly TRBD1 (5 bases). This CDR3 is built from 16 residues. V was trimmed by 0 bases and J by 0 bases, leaving 11 bases between them. Germline V gene lookup returns CDR1 SGHAT and CDR2 FQNNGV.